Below, 10 T cell receptor beta chains from the same sample are listed, as sequenced in a study of T cells after yellow fever vaccination. TCRdb reprocessed the 5' RACE reads via MiXCR and lists one record per CDR3 protein. The profile shows 300,000 to 400,000 distinct CDR3 sequences, more than 8.5% of them singletons. The source was PBMCs, collected on the day of the first yellow fever vaccination. The source of these receptors is a man aged 18 to 29 who received the YFV17D yellow fever vaccine.

This clonotype was seen at least ten times. V and J are TRBV29-1 and TRBJ2-1; a possible D gene is TRBD1 (6 bases). V was pared by 2 bases and J by 7 bases, with 12 bases between. Germline values: CDR1 SQVTM, CDR2 ANQGSEA. The CDR3 consists of 13 residues. The CDR3 bases are TGCAGCGTTGAAATTGTACAGGGAAATGAGCAGTTCTTC. Translating gives CSVEIVQGNEQFF.

V is TRBV11-2 and J is TRBJ1-6; D remains ambiguous. Trimming left V 1 base short and J 6 bases short, with 13 bases between. The CDR3 length is 16 residues. CDR1 is SGHAT and CDR2 is FQNNGV in the germline V gene. In nucleotides, the CDR3 is TGTGCCAGCAGCTTAGCGTACACAGCAATTAATTCACCCCTCCACTTT. It translates to CASSLAYTAINSPLHF.

CDR3: CAVGGGSYEQYV. The CDR3 coding sequence is TGTGCCGTGGGGGGGGGATCCTACGAGCAGTACGTC. The gene calls are TRBV6-1 and TRBJ2-7; 7 bases line up with TRBD2. Germline CDR1 reads MNHNS; CDR2 reads SASEGT. J lost 1 base, V lost 11 bases, and 5 bases had no gene match. The CDR3 sequence is 12 residues long.

This clonotype was recorded a few times. The CDR3 is CASSLDGGSNTEAFF. The CDR3 DNA sequence: TGCGCCAGCAGCTTGGATGGGGGATCGAACACTGAAGCTTTCTTT. The gene calls are TRBV5-1 and TRBJ1-1; a weak D match, TRBD1 (5 bases). Germline lookup yields CDR1 SGHRS and CDR2 YFSETQ. CDR3 length equals 15 residues. V lost 0 bases, J lost 1 base, and 10 bases lay in between. Together with reference TRBV5-1 and TRBJ1-1, the CDR3 gives the full variable domain: KAGVTQTPRYLIKTRGQQVTLSCSPISGHRSVSWYQQTPGQGLQFLFEYFSETQRNKGNFPGRFSGRQFSNSRSEMNVSTLELGDSALYLCASSLDGGSNTEAFFGQGTRLTVV.

This clonotype was seen a few times. V usage is TRBV10-2 and J usage is TRBJ2-3; 10 nucleotides agree with TRBD2. In germline, CDR1 is WSHSY, CDR2 SAAADI. Trimming took 7 bases from V and 4 from J; bases not matched to a gene: 5. The length of the CDR3 is 14 residues. The CDR3 coding sequence is TGCGCCAGCAAAACTAGCGGGGCCCCAGATACGCAGTATTTT. Amino acid sequence: CASKTSGAPDTQYF.

The chain joins TRBV28 to TRBJ2-6; a weak D match, TRBD2 (6 bases). V lost 1 base and J lost 4, with 11 bases in between. The CDR3 has 16 residues. Germline-derived CDR1 and CDR2 are MDHEN and SYDVKM. CDR3 region: CASSLFRGYGANVLTF. The CDR3 DNA follows: TGTGCCAGCAGTTTATTTCGGGGGTACGGGGCCAACGTCCTGACTTTC. The full variable domain, rest sourced from reference TRBV28 and TRBJ2-6, is DVKVTQSSRYLVKRTGEKVFLECVQDMDHENMFWYRQDPGLGLRLIYFSYDVKMKEKGDIPEGYSVSREKKERFSLILESASTNQTSMYLCASSLFRGYGANVLTFGAGSRLTVL.

This clonotype was seen more than once but under ten times. The DNA for the CDR3 is TGCGCCAGCAGCTTGGCAGCGGTGACTAATGAAAAACTGTTTTTT. Translation: CASSLAAVTNEKLFF. V usage is TRBV5-1 and J usage is TRBJ1-4; D gene ambiguous. The germline V gene has CDR1 SGHRS and CDR2 YFSETQ. V was pared by 0 bases and J by 2 bases, with 8 bases between. This CDR3 contains 15 residues.

The chain recombines TRBV4-2 with TRBJ2-7; D unresolved. The CDR3 runs 14 residues. CDR1 LGHNA and CDR2 YNFKEQ come from the germline V gene. V was trimmed by 10 bases and J by 2 bases, leaving 18 bases between them. Here the CDR3 reads CAMGPGHETYEQYV. Written as DNA, the CDR3 is TGTGCCATGGGCCCTGGGCACGAAACCTACGAGCAGTACGTC.

This clonotype was seen more than once but under ten times. J is TRBJ2-1 and V is TRBV11-2; perhaps D is TRBD1 or TRBD2 (5 bases each). The CDR3 sequence is 15 residues long. Trimming left V 6 bases short and J 0 bases short, with 12 bases between. Germline V gene data show CDR1 as SGHAT and CDR2 as FQNNGV. As DNA, the CDR3 is TGTGCCAGCAGGGAGTGGGGGAGCTCCTACAATGAGCAGTTCTTC. Amino acid sequence: CASREWGSSYNEQFF.

The genes are TRBV29-1 and TRBJ2-2; D uncertain. Germline assignment: CDR1 SQVTM and CDR2 ANQGSEA. This CDR3 has 13 residues. Trimming pared 7 bases from V and 1 base from J, leaving 10 bases between. CDR3 sequence: CSALTRNTGELFF. For the CDR3, the DNA is TGCAGCGCGTTGACAAGGAACACCGGGGAGCTGTTTTTT.